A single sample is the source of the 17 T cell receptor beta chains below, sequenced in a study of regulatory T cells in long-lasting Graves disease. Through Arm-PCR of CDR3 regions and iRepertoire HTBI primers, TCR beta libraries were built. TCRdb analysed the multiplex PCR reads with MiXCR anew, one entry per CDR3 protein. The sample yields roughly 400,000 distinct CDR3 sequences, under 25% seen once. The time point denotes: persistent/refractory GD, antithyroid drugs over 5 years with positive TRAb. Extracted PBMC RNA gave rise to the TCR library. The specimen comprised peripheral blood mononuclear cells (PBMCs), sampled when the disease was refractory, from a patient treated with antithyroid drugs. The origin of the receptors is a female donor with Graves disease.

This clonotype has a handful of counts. The DNA for the CDR3 is TGTGCCAGCAGCTTATATGGGGGGCCCCAGCATTTT. Protein sequence: CASSLYGGPQHF. The chain is built from TRBV6-1 and TRBJ1-5; perhaps TRBD1 as D (5 bases). This CDR3 has 12 residues. V lost 6 bases, J lost 9 bases, and 12 bases lay in between. From germline, CDR1 is MNHNS and CDR2 SASEGT.

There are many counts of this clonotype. This CDR3 is CASSADRGHRETQYF. The CDR3 DNA sequence: TGTGCCAGCAGCGCGGACAGGGGGCATAGGGAGACCCAGTACTTC. The genes are TRBV7-9 and TRBJ2-5, with 11 bases identical to TRBD1. The CDR3 has 15 residues. V lost 5 bases, J lost 5 bases, and 7 bases stayed unmatched. CDR1 and CDR2 (germline): SEHNR, FQNEAQ (reference sequence).

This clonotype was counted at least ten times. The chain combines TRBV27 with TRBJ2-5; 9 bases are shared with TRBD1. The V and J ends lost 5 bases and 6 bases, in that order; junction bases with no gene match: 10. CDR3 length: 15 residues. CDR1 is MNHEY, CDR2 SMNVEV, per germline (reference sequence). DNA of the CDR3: TGTGCCAGCAGTCCCACCGGGACAGGGAGGCAGACCCAGTACTTC. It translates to CASSPTGTGRQTQYF.

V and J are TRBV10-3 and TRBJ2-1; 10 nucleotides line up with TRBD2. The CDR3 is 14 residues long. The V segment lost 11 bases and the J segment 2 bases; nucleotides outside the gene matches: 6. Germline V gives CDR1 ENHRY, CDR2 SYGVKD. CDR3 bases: TGTGCCGCCGCCCTAGCGGGAGCCTACAATGAGCAGTTCTTC. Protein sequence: CAAALAGAYNEQFF.

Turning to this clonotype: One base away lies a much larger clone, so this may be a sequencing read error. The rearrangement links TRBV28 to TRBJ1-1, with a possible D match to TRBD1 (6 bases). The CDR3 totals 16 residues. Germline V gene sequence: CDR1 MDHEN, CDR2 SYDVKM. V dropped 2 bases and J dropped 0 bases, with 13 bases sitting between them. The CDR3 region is CASSLLTTGMNTEAFF. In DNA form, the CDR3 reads TGTGCCAGCAGTTTACTTACTACAGGGATGAACACTGAAGCTTTCTTT.

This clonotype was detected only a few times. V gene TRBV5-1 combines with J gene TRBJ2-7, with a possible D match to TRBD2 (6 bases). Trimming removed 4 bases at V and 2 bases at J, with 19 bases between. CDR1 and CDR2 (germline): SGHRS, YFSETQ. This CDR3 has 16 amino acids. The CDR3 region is CASSPQTGGPTYEQYF. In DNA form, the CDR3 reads TGCGCCAGCAGCCCCCAGACCGGAGGGCCTACCTACGAGCAGTACTTC.

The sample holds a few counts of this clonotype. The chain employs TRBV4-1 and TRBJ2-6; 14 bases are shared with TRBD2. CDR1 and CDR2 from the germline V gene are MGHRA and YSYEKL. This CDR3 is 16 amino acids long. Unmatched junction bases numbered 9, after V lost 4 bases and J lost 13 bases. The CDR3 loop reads CASSPEGTSGRTVLTF. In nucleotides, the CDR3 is TGCGCCAGCAGCCCTGAAGGGACTAGCGGGAGAACTGTCCTGACTTTC.

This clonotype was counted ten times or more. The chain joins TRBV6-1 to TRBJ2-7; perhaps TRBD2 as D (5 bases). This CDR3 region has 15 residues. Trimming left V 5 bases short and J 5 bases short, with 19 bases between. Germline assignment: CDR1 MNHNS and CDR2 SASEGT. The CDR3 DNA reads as TGTGCCAGCAGTCGTATCGTGGGGAGTAGCGACGAGCAGTACTTC. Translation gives CASSRIVGSSDEQYF.

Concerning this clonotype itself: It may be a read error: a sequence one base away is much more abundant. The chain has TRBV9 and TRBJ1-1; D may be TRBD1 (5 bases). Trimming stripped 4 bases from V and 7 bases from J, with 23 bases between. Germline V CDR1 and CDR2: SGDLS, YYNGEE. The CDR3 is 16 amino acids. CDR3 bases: TGTGCCAGCAGCCAAGGGTGGGGCGGACGAAGGATTGAAGCTTTCTTT. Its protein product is CASSQGWGGRRIEAFF.

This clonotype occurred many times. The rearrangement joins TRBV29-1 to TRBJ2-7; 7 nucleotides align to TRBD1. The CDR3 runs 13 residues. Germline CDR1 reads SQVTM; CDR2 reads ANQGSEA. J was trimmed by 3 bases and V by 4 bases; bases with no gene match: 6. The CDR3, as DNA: TGCAGCGTTGTCGGGACAGTAAGCTACGAGCAGTACTTC. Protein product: CSVVGTVSYEQYF.

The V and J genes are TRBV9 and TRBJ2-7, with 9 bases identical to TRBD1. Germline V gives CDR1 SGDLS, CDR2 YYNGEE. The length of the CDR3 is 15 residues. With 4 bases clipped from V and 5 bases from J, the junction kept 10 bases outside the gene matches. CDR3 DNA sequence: TGTGCCAGCAGCCACAGGACAGGGGTCGGGGACGAGCAGTACTTC. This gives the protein CASSHRTGVGDEQYF.

CDR3 nucleotides: TGTGCCAGCAGCCGAACTAGGGCCAATGAGCAGTTCTTC. This sequence encodes CASSRTRANEQFF. This rearrangement joins TRBV11-1 to TRBJ2-1; D perhaps matches TRBD2 (5 bases). From germline, CDR1 is SGHAT and CDR2 FQDESV (reference sequence). The germline V and J ends were trimmed by 5 bases and 6 bases, with 11 bases remaining between them. CDR3 length: 13 amino acids. Drawing the rest from reference TRBV11-1 and TRBJ2-1, the complete variable domain is EAEVAQSPRYKITEKSQAVAFWCDPISGHATLYWYRQILGQGPELLVQFQDESVVDDSQLPKDRFSAERLKGVDSTLKIQPAELGDSAMYLCASSRTRANEQFFGPGTRLTVL.

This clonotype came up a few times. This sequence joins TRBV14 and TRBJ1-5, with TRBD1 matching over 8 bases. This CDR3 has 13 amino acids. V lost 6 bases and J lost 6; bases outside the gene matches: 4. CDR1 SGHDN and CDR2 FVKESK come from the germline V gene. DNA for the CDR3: TGTGCCAGCAGTCCAGGGGGCTCTCAGCCCCAGCATTTT. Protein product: CASSPGGSQPQHF.

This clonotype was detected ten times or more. In DNA form, the CDR3 reads TGTGCCGGAGGGGTTCGGGACGAGCAGTACTTC. This translates into CAGGVRDEQYF. The V gene is TRBV2, the J gene TRBJ2-7, with D perhaps TRBD2 (6 bases). The CDR3 loop spans 11 amino acids. The V end lost 11 bases, the J end lost 5 bases, and 13 bases lay between the germline ends. CDR1 and CDR2 (germline): SNHLY, FYNNEI.

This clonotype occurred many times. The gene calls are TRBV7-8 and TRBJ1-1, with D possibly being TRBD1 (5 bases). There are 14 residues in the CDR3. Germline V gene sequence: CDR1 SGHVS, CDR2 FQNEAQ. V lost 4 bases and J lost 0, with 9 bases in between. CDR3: CASSSGRMNTEAFF. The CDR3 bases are TGTGCCAGCAGCTCGGGACGGATGAACACTGAAGCTTTCTTT.

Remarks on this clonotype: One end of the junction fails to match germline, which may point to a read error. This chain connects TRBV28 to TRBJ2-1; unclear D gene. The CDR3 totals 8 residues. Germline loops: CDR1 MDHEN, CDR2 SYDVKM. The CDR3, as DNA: TGTGCCAGCACGGATCCTCTCTTC. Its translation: CASTDPLF.

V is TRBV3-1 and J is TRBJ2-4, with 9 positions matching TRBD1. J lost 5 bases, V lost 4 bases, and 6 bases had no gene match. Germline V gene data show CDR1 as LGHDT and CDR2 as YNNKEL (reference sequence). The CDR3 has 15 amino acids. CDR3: CASSPWTGVENIQYF. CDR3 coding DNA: TGTGCCAGCAGCCCCTGGACAGGGGTCGAAAACATTCAGTACTTC.